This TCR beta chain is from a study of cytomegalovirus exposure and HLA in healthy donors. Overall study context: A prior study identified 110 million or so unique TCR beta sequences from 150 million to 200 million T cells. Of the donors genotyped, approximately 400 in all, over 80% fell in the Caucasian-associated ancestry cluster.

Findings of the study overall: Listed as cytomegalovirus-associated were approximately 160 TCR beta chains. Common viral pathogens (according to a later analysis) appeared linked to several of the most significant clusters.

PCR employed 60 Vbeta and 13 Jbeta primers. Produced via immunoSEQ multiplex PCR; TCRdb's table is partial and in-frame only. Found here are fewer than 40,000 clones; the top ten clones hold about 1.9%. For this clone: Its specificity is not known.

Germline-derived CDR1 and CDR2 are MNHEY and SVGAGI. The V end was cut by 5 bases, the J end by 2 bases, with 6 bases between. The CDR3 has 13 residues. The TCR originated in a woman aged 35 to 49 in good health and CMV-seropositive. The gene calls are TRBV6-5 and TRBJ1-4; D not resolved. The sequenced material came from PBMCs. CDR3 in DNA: TGTGCCAGCAGTCCTCAGACTAATGAAAAACTGTTTTTT. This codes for CASSPQTNEKLFF.